The 27 T cell receptor beta chains below were found in one sample sequenced in a study of regulatory T cells in long-lasting Graves disease. Library construction for TCR beta used iRepertoire HTBI primers and Arm-PCR of CDR3 regions. TCRdb re-called the multiplex PCR reads through MiXCR, storing one row per CDR3 protein. The table includes a few hundred thousand distinct CDR3 sequences, around a fifth detected once. Time point described: persistent/refractory GD, antithyroid drugs over 5 years with positive TRAb. TCR sequences were obtained from RNA taken from PBMCs. Here the sequenced sample was peripheral blood mononuclear cells (PBMCs), taken when the disease was refractory, from a patient treated with antithyroid drugs. The receptors originated from a female donor with Graves disease.

This clonotype showed up many times. The chain combines TRBV7-9 with TRBJ2-5, with D possibly matching TRBD2 (5 bases). The CDR3 runs to 15 residues. V was pared by 5 bases and J by 3 bases, with 16 bases between. Germline assignment: CDR1 SEHNR and CDR2 FQNEAQ (reference sequence). The CDR3 DNA follows: TGTGCCAGCAGCGAGGGAGTCGTTTGGGAAGAGACCCAGTACTTC. As protein: CASSEGVVWEETQYF.

This clonotype was counted many times. The V gene is TRBV15, the J gene TRBJ2-7; TRBD1 matches 9 bases. Germline trimming cut 0 bases from V and 3 bases from J; bases unmatched to any gene: 3. CDR1 LNHNV and CDR2 YYDKDF come from the germline V gene (reference sequence). The CDR3 covers 15 residues. The CDR3: CATSRELGQGYEQYF. CDR3 DNA: TGTGCCACCAGCAGAGAATTGGGACAGGGCTACGAGCAGTACTTC.

This clonotype was counted between two and nine times. The chain recombines TRBV28 with TRBJ1-4; D is perhaps TRBD1 (5 bases). Trimming shortened V by 5 bases and J by 5 bases, and 21 bases separated the two germline ends. Per the germline V gene, CDR1 is MDHEN and CDR2 is SYDVKM. The CDR3 consists of 17 residues. The CDR3 DNA sequence: TGTGCCAGCAGTCCGTTGGTCGTCGGGACCTCAAATGAAAAACTGTTTTTT. It translates to CASSPLVVGTSNEKLFF. The full variable domain, its missing parts supplied by reference TRBV28 and TRBJ1-4, is DVKVTQSSRYLVKRTGEKVFLECVQDMDHENMFWYRQDPGLGLRLIYFSYDVKMKEKGDIPEGYSVSREKKERFSLILESASTNQTSMYLCASSPLVVGTSNEKLFFGSGTQLSVL.

The table lists this clonotype with many counts. The chain uses TRBV28 and TRBJ1-2; unclear D gene. The V end lost 5 bases, the J end lost 4 bases, and 8 bases lay between the germline ends. Germline V CDR1 and CDR2: MDHEN, SYDVKM. The length of the CDR3 is 12 residues. For the CDR3, the DNA is TGTGCCAGCAGTCGACGGCTCTATGGCTACACCTTC. Translated: CASSRRLYGYTF.

This clonotype has just a few counts. The chain couples TRBV6-2 or TRBV6-3 to TRBJ1-4; possible D gene TRBD1, 5 bases. V lost 3 bases and J 6 bases, leaving 11 bases between the germline ends. Germline CDR1 is MNHEY and CDR2 is SVGEGT. This CDR3 has 14 residues. The CDR3 sequence: CASSYFSRDEKLFF. CDR3 bases: TGTGCCAGCAGTTATTTCAGCAGGGATGAAAAACTGTTTTTT.

The rearrangement uses TRBV7-2 and TRBJ2-1; tentatively, D is TRBD1 (6 bases). The CDR3 length is 13 residues. In germline, CDR1 is SGHTA, CDR2 FQGNSA. The V end lost 6 bases, the J end lost 6 bases, and 12 bases lay between the germline ends. The CDR3 here is CASRAMGANEQFF. Here the CDR3 DNA reads TGTGCCAGCAGAGCGATGGGGGCCAATGAGCAGTTCTTC. Full variable domain (outside the CDR3, taken from reference TRBV7-2 and TRBJ2-1): GAGVSQSPSNKVTEKGKDVELRCDPISGHTALYWYRQSLGQGLEFLIYFQGNSAPDKSGLPSDRFSAERTGGSVSTLTIQRTQQEDSAVYLCASRAMGANEQFFGPGTRLTVL.

In its sample, this clonotype was seen many times. The gene calls are TRBV11-3 and TRBJ2-7; D remains unclear. Germline CDR1 SGHNT, CDR2 YENEEA. This CDR3 is 15 amino acids long. With 1 base removed from V and 0 bases from J, the gap between germline ends came to 10 bases. The CDR3 protein is CASSLVAESSYEQYF. The CDR3 bases are TGTGCCAGCAGCTTAGTGGCGGAGAGCTCCTACGAGCAGTACTTC.

The chain links TRBV25-1 to TRBJ1-2; 7 nucleotides match TRBD1. The germline gives CDR1 MGHDK, CDR2 SYGVNS. Unmatched junction bases numbered 7, after V lost 1 base and J lost 8 bases. This CDR3 is built from 14 residues. The CDR3 coding sequence is TGTGCCAGCAGTGAATCCGGGACAGCCATGGGCTACACCTTC. Residues: CASSESGTAMGYTF.

The rearrangement links TRBV7-2 to TRBJ2-5; D possibly corresponds to TRBD2 (6 bases). The tail of the sequence fits TRBJ2-1 better, so the J call may be wrong. The germline gives CDR1 SGHTA, CDR2 FQGNSA. The length of the CDR3 is 15 residues. This CDR3 is CASSPRKGGIDEQFF. The CDR3, as DNA: TGTGCCAGCAGCCCTCGGAAGGGAGGCATTGATGAGCAGTTCTTC.

This clonotype has a handful of counts. V gene TRBV19 combines with J gene TRBJ1-1; 8 bases line up with TRBD1. The CDR3 length is 18 residues. V trimming: 7 bases; J trimming: 0 bases; junction bases outside the gene matches: 16. Germline V lookup: CDR1 LNHDA, CDR2 SQIVND (reference sequence). The CDR3 bases are TGTGCCAGTACCGATATTGGGCGGACAGGGCGGATGAACACTGAAGCTTTCTTT. Translating gives CASTDIGRTGRMNTEAFF.

About this clonotype itself: A much larger clone lies a single base off, so this may be a read error. V gene TRBV6-1 combines with J gene TRBJ1-1; the match to TRBD1 covers 7 bases. Germline-derived CDR1 and CDR2 are MNHNS and SASEGT. There are 19 residues in the CDR3. The trim removed 7 bases at V and 5 bases at J, leaving 25 bases unmatched. The chain's CDR3 is CASTESLVGGRGEDTEAFF. Written as DNA, the CDR3 is TGTGCCAGCACCGAAAGTCTGGTGGGTGGCAGGGGGGAAGATACTGAAGCTTTCTTT.

This clonotype was counted ten times or more. The chain combines TRBV6-5 with TRBJ1-5, with a weak D call TRBD1 (5 bases). The germline V gene has CDR1 MNHEY and CDR2 SVGAGI. Trimming stripped 0 bases from V and 6 bases from J, with 15 bases between. The length of the CDR3 is 16 residues. The CDR3: CASSYSVGQGGQPQHF. CDR3 DNA sequence: TGTGCCAGCAGTTACTCCGTTGGGCAGGGCGGTCAGCCCCAGCATTTT.

This clonotype was seen only once. The rearrangement links TRBV5-1 to TRBJ2-7; possible D gene TRBD1, 6 bases. Trimming removed 6 bases at V and 2 bases at J, with 15 bases between. Germline V gene data show CDR1 as SGHRS and CDR2 as YFSETQ. The CDR3 consists of 14 residues. CDR3 coding DNA: TGCGCCAGCAATTCAGGACAGAGTCCCTACGAGCAGTACTTC. Translation gives CASNSGQSPYEQYF.

The sample holds many counts of this clonotype. The chain couples TRBV20-1 to TRBJ2-5; D might be TRBD2 (6 bases). Germline CDR1 is DFQATT and CDR2 is SNEGSKA (reference sequence). This CDR3 is 14 amino acids long. V gave up 5 bases and J gave up 0 bases, with 13 bases separating them. DNA for the CDR3: TGCAGTGCTCGTACACTAGCCTACCAAGAGACCCAGTACTTC. This gives the protein CSARTLAYQETQYF.

This clonotype was seen only a few times. This rearrangement joins TRBV24-1 to TRBJ1-5; D not certain. The CDR3 is made up of 14 amino acids. With 5 bases removed from V and 0 bases from J, the gap between germline ends came to 7 bases. Per the germline V gene, CDR1 is KGHDR and CDR2 is SFDVKD. CDR3 bases: TGTGCCACCAGTGCCTACAATAGCAATCAGCCCCAGCATTTT. Residues: CATSAYNSNQPQHF.

This clonotype has just a few counts. The V and J genes are TRBV12-3 or TRBV12-4 and TRBJ2-2; a weak D match, TRBD2 (5 bases). Trimming removed 6 bases at V and 3 bases at J, with 14 bases between. The CDR3 length is 15 residues. In DNA, the CDR3 is TGTGCCAGCAGCCTCGGTCGGGGAGACACCGGGGAGCTGTTTTTT. Translation: CASSLGRGDTGELFF.

This clonotype was observed many times. The rearrangement joins TRBV20-1 to TRBJ2-7; 8 bases are a match to TRBD1. After removal of 2 bases from V and 0 bases from J, the junction contained 3 bases not matched to a gene. Germline lookup yields CDR1 DFQATT and CDR2 SNEGSKA (reference sequence). The CDR3 covers 14 residues. The CDR3 DNA is TGCAGTGCTAGACCGGACAGGGCCTCCTACGAGCAGTACTTC. Protein: CSARPDRASYEQYF.

In this sample, this clonotype turned up many times. The DNA for the CDR3 is TGTGCCAGCAGTTTCGGGCCCGGAGGTGACTACGAGCAGTACTTC. Protein sequence: CASSFGPGGDYEQYF. The chain joins TRBV27 to TRBJ2-7, with TRBD2 as a possible D gene (5 bases). The germline V gene encodes CDR1 MNHEY and CDR2 SMNVEV (reference sequence). The CDR3 is 15 amino acids. V was trimmed by 3 bases and J by 3 bases, leaving 15 bases between them.

There are many counts of this clonotype. The chain combines TRBV24-1 with TRBJ1-2; D is unclear. The V gene lost 3 bases and the J gene lost 2 bases, with 6 bases spanning the gap. The CDR3 is 13 residues long. Per the germline V gene, CDR1 is KGHDR and CDR2 is SFDVKD. CDR3 coding DNA: TGTGCCACCAGTGATACACACAACTATGGCTACACCTTC. The encoded protein is CATSDTHNYGYTF.

The chain couples TRBV9 to TRBJ2-7, with 8 nucleotides matching TRBD2. V lost 2 bases, J lost 2 bases, and 6 bases stayed unmatched. The CDR3 covers 15 residues. Germline CDR1 reads SGDLS; CDR2 reads YYNGEE. CDR3 amino acids: CASSVGLAPTYEQYF. The CDR3 DNA reads as TGTGCCAGCAGCGTCGGACTAGCTCCCACCTACGAGCAGTACTTC.

The chain combines TRBV6-2 or TRBV6-3 with TRBJ1-2; D possibly corresponds to TRBD1 (6 bases). Germline V gene sequence: CDR1 MNHEY, CDR2 SVGEGT. V was clipped by 5 bases and J by 4 bases, with 17 bases between them. The CDR3 contains 15 residues. The CDR3 protein is CASSPKTGAAYGYTF. The CDR3 region has the DNA TGTGCCAGCAGTCCGAAGACAGGAGCCGCCTATGGCTACACCTTC.

V usage is TRBV19 and J usage is TRBJ2-4; possibly TRBD1 or TRBD2 for D (5 bases each). The CDR3 length is 15 residues. The germline V gene has CDR1 LNHDA and CDR2 SQIVND (reference sequence). V gave up 6 bases and J gave up 0 bases, with 12 bases separating them. CDR3 amino acids: CASSTSGPAKNIQYF. The CDR3 DNA follows: TGTGCCAGTAGCACATCGGGGCCAGCCAAAAACATTCAGTACTTC.

Points on this clonotype: One end of the junction fails to match germline, which may point to a read error. The chain uses TRBV12-3 or TRBV12-4 and TRBJ2-3; D uncertain. The CDR3 sequence is 12 residues long. The CDR3 is CASSFSRDMQYF. CDR3 nucleotides: TGTGCCAGCAGTTTTTCCAGAGATATGCAGTATTTT.

V usage is TRBV3-1 and J usage is TRBJ2-3; D gene ambiguous. Trimming removed 1 base from V and 6 bases from J, with 8 bases in between. There are 13 residues in the CDR3. Germline-derived CDR1 and CDR2 are LGHDT and YNNKEL (reference sequence). The CDR3 DNA sequence: TGTGCCAGCAGCCAAGGGCCCCGGGATACGCAGTATTTT. Amino acid sequence: CASSQGPRDTQYF.

This clonotype was observed a handful of times. This chain links TRBV6-2 or TRBV6-3 with TRBJ2-3; possible D gene TRBD1, 6 bases. V shed 0 bases and J shed 2 bases, with 12 bases lying between them. Germline CDR1 MNHEY, CDR2 SVGEGT. This CDR3 region has 16 residues. The CDR3 reads CASSYSGRGNTDTQYF. Here the CDR3 DNA reads TGTGCCAGCAGTTACTCGGGCAGGGGAAACACAGATACGCAGTATTTT.

This chain joins TRBV6-5 and TRBJ2-5; a weak D match, TRBD2 (5 bases). CDR1 and CDR2 (germline): MNHEY, SVGAGI. CDR3 length: 19 residues. Trimming pared 0 bases from V and 5 bases from J, leaving 25 bases between. This CDR3 is CASSYSYRRWSGRGETQYF. CDR3 DNA: TGTGCCAGCAGTTACTCCTACCGAAGGTGGAGCGGACGAGGGGAGACCCAGTACTTC.

CDR3 sequence reads: CASAGQGIGNTIYF. As DNA, the CDR3 is TGCGCCAGCGCCGGACAGGGCATCGGAAACACCATATATTTT. The chain employs TRBV5-1 and TRBJ1-3; 8 positions match TRBD1. The CDR3 contains 14 residues. Germline V CDR1 and CDR2: SGHRS, YFSETQ. Trimming cost V 7 bases and J 4 bases; bases outside gene matches: 7.